The clone carrying this T cell receptor beta chain has ten or more counts. What it binds is unknown. The sample originates from a study of T-cell reconstitution after alpha-beta-depleted transplantation in children. For TCRbeta, the library was prepared with unique molecular identifiers. TCRdb fed the PCR reads into MiXCR, producing one record per CDR3 protein. The sample records about 240,000 distinct CDR3 sequences, roughly 23% being singletons. This CDR3 has 15 residues. J gave up 8 bases and V 5 bases, and 9 bases lay outside the gene matches. Germline CDR1 SNHLY, CDR2 FYNNEI. Overall study findings and caveats: Among T cells one year after transplant, newly produced cells accounted for most counts and diversity. Reports say that about two months after transplant, the alpha-beta T cells came out of several hundred graft clones that had expanded. After transplant, high TCRbeta diversity at day 60 in some patients arose from surviving recipient T cells and thymic progenitors.

The source was PBMCs, collected before TCRalphabeta/CD19-depleted stem cell transplant. The genes are TRBV2 and TRBJ2-1, with TRBD2 identical over 10 bases. The sequence came from a girl aged 2 to 9 with Fanconi anemia, due to receive a stem cell transplant. CDR3 bases: TGTGCCAGCAGTTCGTGGACTAGCGGATTCGATGAGCAGTTCTTC. This translates into CASSSWTSGFDEQFF. Filled out from reference TRBV2 and TRBJ2-1, the complete variable domain reads EPEVTQTPSHQVTQMGQEVILRCVPISNHLYFYWYRQILGQKVEFLVSFYNNEISEKSEIFDDQFSVERPDGSNFTLKIRSTKLEDSAMYFCASSSWTSGFDEQFFGPGTRLTVL.